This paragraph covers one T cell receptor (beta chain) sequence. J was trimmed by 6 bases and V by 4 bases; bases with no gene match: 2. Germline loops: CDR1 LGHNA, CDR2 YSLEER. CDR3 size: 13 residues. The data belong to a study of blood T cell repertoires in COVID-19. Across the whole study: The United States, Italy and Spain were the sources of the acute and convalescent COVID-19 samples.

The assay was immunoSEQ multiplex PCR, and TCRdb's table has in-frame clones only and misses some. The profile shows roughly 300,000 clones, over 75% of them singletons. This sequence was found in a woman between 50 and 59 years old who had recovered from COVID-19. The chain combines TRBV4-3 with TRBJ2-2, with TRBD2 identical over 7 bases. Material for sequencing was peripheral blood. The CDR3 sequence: CASSRTSSGELFF. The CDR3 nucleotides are TGCGCCAGCAGCCGGACTAGTTCCGGGGAGCTGTTTTTT.